A selection of T cell receptor beta chains follows, all from one sample in a study of vaccination effects on CD4 cells after COVID-19. The table came from immunoSEQ multiplex PCR; TCRdb's copy has only in-frame clones and leaves some out. This sample has about 45,000 clones, with about 75% found just once. These receptors' targets are unknown. The sample was CD4+ T cells from PBMCs cultured with a peptide pool, taken before COVID-19 vaccination. Receptors were obtained from a human donor who had a prior SARS-CoV-2 infection. Each CDR3 is given with its conserved first and last residue. The order of the fields is J gene, V gene, CDR3 protein.

TRBJ1-3	TRBV4-2	CASSQVGVGNTIYF
TRBJ2-7	TRBV5-1	CASSGGLAGGLLEQYF
TRBJ2-2	TRBV5-6	CASSLRTSGDTGELFF
TRBJ1-1	TRBV5-6	CASSLYQDRANTEAFF
TRBJ1-2	TRBV11-3	CASSRGGYGYTF
TRBJ2-2	TRBV6-5	CASSYSRVSGELFF
TRBJ2-5	TRBV6-4	CASAPSWEVETQYF
TRBJ2-7	TRBV7-2	CASSFARASEQYF
TRBJ1-6	TRBV6-5	CASSYRVGSPLHF
TRBJ2-5	TRBV3-1/TRBV3-2	CASSPTGTPQETQYF
TRBJ2-1	TRBV7-2	CASSLTGDNEQFF
TRBJ1-2	TRBV5-5	CASSLAWWGDYGYTF
TRBJ1-5	TRBV5-4	CASSRPNQPQHF
TRBJ2-7	TRBV7-9	CASSLGGTSYEQYF
TRBJ2-5	TRBV28	CASSLPRGKETQYF
TRBJ1-2	TRBV5-1	CASSFPGTAYGYTF
TRBJ1-5	TRBV6-6	CASSLNRQAAGSSNQPQHF
TRBJ2-7	TRBV3-1/TRBV3-2	CASSRNTWGGEPYEQYF
TRBJ2-3	TRBV5-4	CASSSGGQGRDTQYF
TRBJ2-2	TRBV7-7	CASSLVQNTGELFF
TRBJ2-5	TRBV7-6	CASSLAFAGMGETQYF
TRBJ2-2	TRBV20-1	CSASSSGNTGELFF
TRBJ2-1	TRBV6-2/TRBV6-3	CASSYRPAGVSYNEQFF
TRBJ1-1	TRBV19	CASSMFGVTSTEAFF
TRBJ2-2	TRBV25-1	CASSRLANAGELFF
TRBJ2-2	TRBV2	CASSPGTRTGELFF